A single sample is the source of the 9 T cell receptor beta chains below, sequenced in a study of beta chain features in type 1 diabetes. General observations from the study: Shortening that was moderate but significant affected the TCRB CDR3s of Type 1 diabetes patients in all four CD4+ subsets.

Expressed TCRB transcripts were sequenced because the entire RNA isolate underwent reverse transcription. Measured with immunoSEQ multiplex PCR; TCRdb has only the in-frame clones, and not every one. The sample records 500,000 to 650,000 clones, 9.5% to 15% being singletons. For these receptors, no antigen is known. The sample was naive CD4+ T cells from blood. These receptors originate from a man younger than 40 with type 1 diabetes.

This clone showed up just a few times. The chain is built from TRBV18 and TRBJ1-1; no reliable D call. This CDR3 is 17 amino acids long. Trimming shortened V by 3 bases and J by 0 bases, and 17 bases separated the two germline ends. CDR1 and CDR2 from the germline V gene are KGHSH and LQKENI. In DNA, the CDR3 is TGTGCCAGCTCACCTCGTGGCCGCGATCTCATGAACACTGAAGCTTTCTTT. Protein sequence: CASSPRGRDLMNTEAFF.

The chain recombines TRBV4-3 with TRBJ1-2, with a possible D match to TRBD1 (5 bases). Trimming removed 7 bases at V and 3 bases at J, with 21 bases between. The CDR3 sequence is 16 residues long. Germline V gene lookup returns CDR1 LGHNA and CDR2 YSLEER. The CDR3 DNA follows: TGCGCCAGCACCCCACAGGCCACGGTTTCAGACTATGGCTACACCTTC. It is translated as CASTPQATVSDYGYTF.

The genes are TRBV7-2 and TRBJ2-7; D is unresolved. Germline V gene lookup returns CDR1 SGHTA and CDR2 FQGNSA. V lost 5 bases to trimming and J lost 7 bases, with 12 bases between them. The CDR3 spans 12 residues. The CDR3 DNA reads TGTGCCAGCAGCCCTAGGATGAGTGAGCAGTACTTC. It codes for CASSPRMSEQYF.

The chain has TRBV7-9 and TRBJ1-4; D is perhaps TRBD1 (6 bases). V gave up 2 bases and J gave up 5 bases, with 12 bases separating them. Germline CDR1 reads SEHNR; CDR2 reads FQNEAQ (reference sequence). The CDR3 is 15 residues long. Here the CDR3 reads CASSLYGQGNEKLFF. CDR3 in DNA: TGTGCCAGCAGCTTATACGGGCAGGGGAATGAAAAACTGTTTTTT.

This clone was recorded a few times. CDR3 amino acids: CASSLGFGTGHGYTF. DNA of the CDR3: TGTGCCAGCAGCTTAGGATTTGGGACAGGGCATGGCTACACCTTC. This sequence joins TRBV7-2 and TRBJ1-2, with 9 bases identical to TRBD1. J was trimmed by 6 bases and V by 1 base; bases with no gene match: 6. The CDR3 has 15 amino acids. Germline-derived CDR1 and CDR2 are SGHTA and FQGNSA.

This clone was seen a handful of times. This rearrangement joins TRBV21-1 to TRBJ2-1; TRBD1, the table's D call, was not compared with the DNA. TRBV21-1 is a pseudogene segment. The CDR3 has 18 amino acids. CDR3 coding DNA: TGTGCCAGCAGCAAATGCGGGGACAGCGGTTTTTCCTACAATGAGCAGTTCTTC. Protein sequence: CASSKCGDSGFSYNEQFF.

The chain has TRBV7-2 and TRBJ1-1, with D perhaps matching TRBD1 (5 bases). This CDR3 region has 14 residues. Germline V CDR1 and CDR2: SGHTA, FQGNSA. V was cut by 5 bases and J by 1 base, with 11 bases left in between. The CDR3 nucleotides are TGTGCCAGCAGCATACAGACAGCGAACACTGAAGCTTTCTTT. Its translation: CASSIQTANTEAFF.

The chain links TRBV7-9 to TRBJ1-4; D is ambiguous. The V gene lost 5 bases and the J gene lost 7 bases, with 14 bases spanning the gap. This CDR3 has 14 residues. Germline CDR1 is SEHNR and CDR2 is FQNEAQ (reference sequence). CDR3 coding DNA: TGTGCCAGCAGCCCCCAGGACGGTTCTGAAAAACTGTTTTTT. Its translation is CASSPQDGSEKLFF.

CDR3 bases: TGTGCCAGCAGTGAATCAGGACAGGGGGCAGCCAAAAACATTCAGTACTTC. This sequence encodes CASSESGQGAAKNIQYF. The chain couples TRBV25-1 to TRBJ2-4; TRBD1 matches 11 bases. Germline V CDR1 and CDR2: MGHDK, SYGVNS. This CDR3 is 17 amino acids long. J lost 0 bases, V lost 1 base, and 2 bases had no gene match.